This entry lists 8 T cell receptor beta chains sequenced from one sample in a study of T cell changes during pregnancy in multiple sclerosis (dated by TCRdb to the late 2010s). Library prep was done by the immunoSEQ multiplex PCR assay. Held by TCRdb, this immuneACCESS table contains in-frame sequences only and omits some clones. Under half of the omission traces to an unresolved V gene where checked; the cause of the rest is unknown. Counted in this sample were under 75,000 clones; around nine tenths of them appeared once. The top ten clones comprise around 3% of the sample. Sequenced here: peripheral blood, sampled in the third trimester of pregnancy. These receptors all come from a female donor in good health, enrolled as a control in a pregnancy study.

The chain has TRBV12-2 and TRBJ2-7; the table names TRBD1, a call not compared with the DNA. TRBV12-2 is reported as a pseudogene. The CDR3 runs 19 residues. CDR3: CASRLEERTGEGYSYEQYF. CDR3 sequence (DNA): TGTGCAAGTCGCTTAGAGGAGAGGACAGGGGAGGGTTACTCCTACGAGCAGTACTTC.

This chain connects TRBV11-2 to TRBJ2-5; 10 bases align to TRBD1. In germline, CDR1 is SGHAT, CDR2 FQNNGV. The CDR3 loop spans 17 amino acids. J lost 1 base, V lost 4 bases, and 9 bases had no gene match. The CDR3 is CASSWGARDRGQETQYF. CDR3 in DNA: TGTGCCAGCAGCTGGGGGGCCCGGGACAGGGGCCAAGAGACCCAGTACTTC.

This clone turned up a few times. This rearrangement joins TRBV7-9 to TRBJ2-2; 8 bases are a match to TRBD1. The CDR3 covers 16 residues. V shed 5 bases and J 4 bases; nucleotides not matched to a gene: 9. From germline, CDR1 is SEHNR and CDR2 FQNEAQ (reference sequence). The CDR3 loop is CASSNQGATSTGELFF. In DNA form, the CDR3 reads TGTGCCAGCAGCAATCAGGGGGCGACCTCCACCGGGGAGCTGTTTTTT.

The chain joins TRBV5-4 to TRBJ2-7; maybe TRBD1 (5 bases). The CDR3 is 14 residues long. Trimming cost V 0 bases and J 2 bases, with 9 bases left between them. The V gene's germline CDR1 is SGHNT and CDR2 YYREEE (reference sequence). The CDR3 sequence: CASSLDDSPYEQYF. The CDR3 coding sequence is TGTGCCAGCAGCTTGGATGACAGTCCCTACGAGCAGTACTTC.

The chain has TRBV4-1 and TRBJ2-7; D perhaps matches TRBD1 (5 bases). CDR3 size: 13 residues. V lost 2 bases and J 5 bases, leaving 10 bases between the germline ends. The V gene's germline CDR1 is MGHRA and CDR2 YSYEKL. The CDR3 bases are TGCGCCAGCAGCCAACAGGGTTCGAACGAGCAGTACTTC. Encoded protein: CASSQQGSNEQYF.

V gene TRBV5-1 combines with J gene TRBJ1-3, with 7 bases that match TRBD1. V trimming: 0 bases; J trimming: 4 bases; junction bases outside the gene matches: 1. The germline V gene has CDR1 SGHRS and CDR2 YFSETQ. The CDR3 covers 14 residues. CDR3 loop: CASSLAGGGNTIYF. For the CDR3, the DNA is TGCGCCAGCAGCTTGGCAGGGGGGGGAAACACCATATATTTT.

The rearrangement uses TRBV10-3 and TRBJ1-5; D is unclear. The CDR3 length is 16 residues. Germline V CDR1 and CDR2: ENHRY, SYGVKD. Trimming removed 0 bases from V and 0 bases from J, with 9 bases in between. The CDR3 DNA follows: TGTGCCATCAGTGAGTCGTCAGGTCCTAGCAATCAGCCCCAGCATTTT. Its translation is CAISESSGPSNQPQHF.

The CDR3 DNA sequence: TGCGCCAGCAGCCAAGATCCAAATAATCAGCCCCAGCATTTT. Translation gives CASSQDPNNQPQHF. The chain uses TRBV4-1 and TRBJ1-5, with D uncertain. The CDR3 sequence is 14 residues long. V was cut by 0 bases and J by 4 bases, with 7 bases left in between. From germline, CDR1 is MGHRA and CDR2 YSYEKL.